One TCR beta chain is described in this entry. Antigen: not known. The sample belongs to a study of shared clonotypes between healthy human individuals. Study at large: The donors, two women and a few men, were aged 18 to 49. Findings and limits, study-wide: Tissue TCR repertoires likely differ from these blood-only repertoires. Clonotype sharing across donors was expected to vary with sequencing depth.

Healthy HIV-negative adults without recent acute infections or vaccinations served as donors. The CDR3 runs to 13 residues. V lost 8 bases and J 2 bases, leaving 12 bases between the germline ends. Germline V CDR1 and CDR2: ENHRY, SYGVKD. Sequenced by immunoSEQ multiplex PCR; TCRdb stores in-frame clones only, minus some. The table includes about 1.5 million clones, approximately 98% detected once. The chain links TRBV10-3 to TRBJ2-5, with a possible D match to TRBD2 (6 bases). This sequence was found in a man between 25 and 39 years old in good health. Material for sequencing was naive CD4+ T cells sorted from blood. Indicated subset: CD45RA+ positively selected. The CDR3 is CAIGVAEQETQYF. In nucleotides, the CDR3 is TGTGCCATCGGAGTAGCGGAACAAGAGACCCAGTACTTC.